The T cell receptor beta chain described here comes from a study of control samples from healthy donors and cancer patients. Assay used: immunoSEQ multiplex PCR; TCRdb lists only in-frame clones, some missing. The sample records over 200,000 clones, roughly four fifths being singletons. CDR1 SGHTA and CDR2 FQGNSA come from the germline V gene. V was cut by 4 bases and J by 5 bases, with 14 bases left in between. CDR3 size: 15 residues. The genes are TRBV7-2 and TRBJ1-4, with D perhaps matching TRBD1 (6 bases). Sample: PBMCs. The receptor's source is a woman aged 60-70 years with lung cancer. The CDR3 loop is CASSWGGRGNEKLFF. CDR3 sequence (DNA): TGTGCCAGCAGCTGGGGGGGCAGGGGAAATGAAAAACTGTTTTTT. Filled out from reference TRBV7-2 and TRBJ1-4, the complete variable domain reads GAGVSQSPSNKVTEKGKDVELRCDPISGHTALYWYRQSLGQGLEFLIYFQGNSAPDKSGLPSDRFSAERTGGSVSTLTIQRTQQEDSAVYLCASSWGGRGNEKLFFGSGTQLSVL.